This T cell receptor (beta chain) was captured by sequencing in a study of CD8 T cells in ankylosing spondylitis. The V end lost 3 bases, the J end lost 6 bases, and 12 bases lay between the germline ends. The CDR3 extends over 15 amino acids. CDR1 is MGHRA, CDR2 YSYEKL, per germline. Quantitative molecular-barcoded 5'-RACE generated the TCR beta libraries. MiXCR, run by TCRdb on the 5' RACE reads, gives a single entry per CDR3 protein. The sample lists some 250,000 distinct CDR3 sequences; approximately 9% were seen once. This clonotype was detected many times. The clonotype was recovered from a male donor with ankylosing spondylitis or in good health (not recorded which). The sample comprised blood, either unsorted or a sorted T cell fraction (not recorded which). The V gene is TRBV4-1, the J gene TRBJ1-6; TRBD1 might be the D (5 bases). CDR3 DNA sequence: TGCGCCAGCAGCCAGGTGGGGACGGTTAATTCACCCCTCCACTTT. Protein: CASSQVGTVNSPLHF.